This T cell receptor beta chain stems from a study of radiotherapy plus CTLA-4 blockade in lung cancer. Whole-study results and caveats: Peripheral blood showed expansion of tumor-derived TCR clones after radiotherapy and ipilimumab. Dynamics of early blood T cell clones, together with interferon-beta, were reportedly the best predictors of response.

The CDR3 loop spans 15 amino acids. Per the germline V gene, CDR1 is MGHRA and CDR2 is YSYEKL. With 5 bases clipped from V and 2 bases from J, the junction kept 4 bases outside the gene matches. This table comes from immunoSEQ multiplex PCR, and its TCRdb copy is limited to in-frame clones, with some not included. The sample has about 93,000 clones, 80% to 90% seen once; the top ten hold roughly 4.9%. In chemo-refractory metastatic non-small-cell lung cancer, patients got ipilimumab CTLA-4 blockade together with focal radiation. In its sample, this clone was seen a few times. Its antigen is undetermined.

The sample in question was peripheral blood, obtained from a patient treated with radiotherapy plus ipilimumab. The chain carries TRBV4-1 and TRBJ2-7, with TRBD2 matching over 12 bases. The TCR originated in a human donor with non-small cell lung cancer that progressed on radiotherapy plus ipilimumab. The CDR3: CASSVLAGGPYEQYF. The CDR3 DNA follows: TGCGCCAGCAGCGTTCTAGCGGGAGGGCCCTACGAGCAGTACTTC.